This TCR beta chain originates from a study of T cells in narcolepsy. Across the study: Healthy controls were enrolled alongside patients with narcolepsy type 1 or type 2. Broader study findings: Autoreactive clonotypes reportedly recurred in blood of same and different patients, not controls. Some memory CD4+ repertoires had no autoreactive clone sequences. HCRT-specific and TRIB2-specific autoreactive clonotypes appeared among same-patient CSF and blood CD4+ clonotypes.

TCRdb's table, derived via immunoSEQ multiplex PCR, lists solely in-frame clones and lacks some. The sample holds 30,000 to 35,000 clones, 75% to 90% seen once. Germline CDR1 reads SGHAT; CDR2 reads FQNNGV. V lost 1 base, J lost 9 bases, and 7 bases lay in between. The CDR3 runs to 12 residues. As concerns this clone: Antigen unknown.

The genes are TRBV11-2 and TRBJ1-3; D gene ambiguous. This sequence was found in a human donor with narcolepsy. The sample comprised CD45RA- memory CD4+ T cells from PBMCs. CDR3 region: CASSLGGATIYF. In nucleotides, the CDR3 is TGTGCCAGCAGCTTAGGGGGAGCCACCATATATTTT.